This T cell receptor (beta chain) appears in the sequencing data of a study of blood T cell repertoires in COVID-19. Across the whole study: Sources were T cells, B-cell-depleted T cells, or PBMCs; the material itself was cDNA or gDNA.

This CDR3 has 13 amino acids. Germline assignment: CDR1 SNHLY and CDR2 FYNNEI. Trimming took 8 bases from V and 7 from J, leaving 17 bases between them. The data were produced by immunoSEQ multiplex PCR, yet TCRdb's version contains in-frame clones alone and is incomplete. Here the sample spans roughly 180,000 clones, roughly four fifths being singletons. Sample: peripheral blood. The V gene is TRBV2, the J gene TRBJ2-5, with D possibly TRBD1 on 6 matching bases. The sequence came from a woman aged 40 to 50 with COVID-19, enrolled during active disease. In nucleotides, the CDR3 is TGTGCCAGCCAGTCGGTGGGGGCGGGGACCCAGTACTTC. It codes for CASQSVGAGTQYF.